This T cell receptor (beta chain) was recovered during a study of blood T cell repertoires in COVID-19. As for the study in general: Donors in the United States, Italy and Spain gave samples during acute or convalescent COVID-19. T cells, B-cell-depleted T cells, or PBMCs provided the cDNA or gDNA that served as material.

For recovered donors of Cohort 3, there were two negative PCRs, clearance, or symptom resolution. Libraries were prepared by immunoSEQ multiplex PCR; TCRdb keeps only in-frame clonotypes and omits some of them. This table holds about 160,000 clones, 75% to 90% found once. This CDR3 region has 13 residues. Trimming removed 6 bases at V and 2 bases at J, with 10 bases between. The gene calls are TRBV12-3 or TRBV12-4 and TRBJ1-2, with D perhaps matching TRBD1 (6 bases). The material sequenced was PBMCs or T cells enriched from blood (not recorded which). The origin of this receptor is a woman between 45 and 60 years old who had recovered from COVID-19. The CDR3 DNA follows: TGTGCCAGCAGCGAGACAGGCAACTATGGCTACACCTTC. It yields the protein CASSETGNYGYTF.